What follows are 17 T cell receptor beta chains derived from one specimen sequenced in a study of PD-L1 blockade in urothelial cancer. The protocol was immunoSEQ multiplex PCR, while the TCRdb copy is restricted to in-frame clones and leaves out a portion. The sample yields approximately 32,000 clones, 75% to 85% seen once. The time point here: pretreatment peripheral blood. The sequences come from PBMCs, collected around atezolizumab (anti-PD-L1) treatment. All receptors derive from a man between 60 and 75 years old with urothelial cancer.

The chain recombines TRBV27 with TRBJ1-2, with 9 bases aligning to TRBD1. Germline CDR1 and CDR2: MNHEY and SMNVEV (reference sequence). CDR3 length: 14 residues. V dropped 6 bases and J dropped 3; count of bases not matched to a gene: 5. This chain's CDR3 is CASRGQGVDYGYTF. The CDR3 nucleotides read TGTGCCAGCAGGGGACAGGGAGTAGACTATGGCTACACCTTC.

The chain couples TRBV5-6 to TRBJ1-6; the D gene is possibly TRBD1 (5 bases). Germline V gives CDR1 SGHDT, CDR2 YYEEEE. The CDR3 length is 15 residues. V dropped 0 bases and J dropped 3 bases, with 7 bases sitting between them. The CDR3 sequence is CASSLGQIYNSPLHF. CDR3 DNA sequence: TGTGCCAGCAGCTTGGGACAGATCTATAATTCACCCCTCCACTTT.

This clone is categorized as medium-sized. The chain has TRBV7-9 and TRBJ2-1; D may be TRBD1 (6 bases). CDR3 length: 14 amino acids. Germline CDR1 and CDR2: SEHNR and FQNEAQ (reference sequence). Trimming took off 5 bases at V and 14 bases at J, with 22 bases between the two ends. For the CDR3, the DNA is TGTGCCAGCAGCCCACGCATTGGGACACACAATAAGTTCTTC. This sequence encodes CASSPRIGTHNKFF.

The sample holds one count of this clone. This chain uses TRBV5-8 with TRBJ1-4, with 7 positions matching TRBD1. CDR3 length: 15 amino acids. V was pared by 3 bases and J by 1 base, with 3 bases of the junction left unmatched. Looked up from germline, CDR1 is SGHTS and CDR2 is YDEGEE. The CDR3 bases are TGTGCCAGCAGCTCCACAGGGGTAACTAATGAAAAACTGTTTTTT. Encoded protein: CASSSTGVTNEKLFF.

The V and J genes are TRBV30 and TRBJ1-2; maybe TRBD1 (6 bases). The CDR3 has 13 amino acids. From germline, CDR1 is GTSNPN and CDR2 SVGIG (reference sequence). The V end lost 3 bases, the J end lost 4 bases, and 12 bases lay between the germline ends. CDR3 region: CAWSETGLYGYTF. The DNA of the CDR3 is TGTGCCTGGAGCGAAACAGGGCTCTATGGCTACACCTTC.

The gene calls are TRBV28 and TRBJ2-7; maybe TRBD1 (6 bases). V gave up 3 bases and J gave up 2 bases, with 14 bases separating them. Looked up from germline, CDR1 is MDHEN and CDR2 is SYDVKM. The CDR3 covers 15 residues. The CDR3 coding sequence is TGTGCCAGCAGTTTCCCAGGGGCGCGGGCCTACGAGCAGTACTTC. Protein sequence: CASSFPGARAYEQYF.

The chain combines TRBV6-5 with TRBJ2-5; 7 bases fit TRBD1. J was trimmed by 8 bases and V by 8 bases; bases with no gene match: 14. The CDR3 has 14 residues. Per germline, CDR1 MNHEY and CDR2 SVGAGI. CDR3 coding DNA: TGTGCCAGCCGACCCGGGACAGCAGTATCCACCCAGTACTTC. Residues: CASRPGTAVSTQYF.

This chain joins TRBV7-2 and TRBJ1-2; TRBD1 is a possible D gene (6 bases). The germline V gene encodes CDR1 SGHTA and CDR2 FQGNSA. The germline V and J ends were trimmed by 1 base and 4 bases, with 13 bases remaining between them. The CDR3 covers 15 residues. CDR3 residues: CASSLGSGVSYGYTF. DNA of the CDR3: TGTGCCAGCAGCTTAGGTTCAGGGGTTTCCTATGGCTACACCTTC.

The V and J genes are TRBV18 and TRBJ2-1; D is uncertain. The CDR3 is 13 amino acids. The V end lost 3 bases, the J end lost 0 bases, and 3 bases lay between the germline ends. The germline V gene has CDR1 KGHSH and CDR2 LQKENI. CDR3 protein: CASSPLSYNEQFF. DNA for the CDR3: TGTGCCAGCTCACCCCTCTCCTACAATGAGCAGTTCTTC. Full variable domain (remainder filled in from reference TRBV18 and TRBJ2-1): NAGVMQNPRHLVRRRGQEARLRCSPMKGHSHVYWYRQLPEEGLKFMVYLQKENIIDESGMPKERFSAEFPKEGPSILRIQQVVRGDSAAYFCASSPLSYNEQFFGPGTRLTVL.

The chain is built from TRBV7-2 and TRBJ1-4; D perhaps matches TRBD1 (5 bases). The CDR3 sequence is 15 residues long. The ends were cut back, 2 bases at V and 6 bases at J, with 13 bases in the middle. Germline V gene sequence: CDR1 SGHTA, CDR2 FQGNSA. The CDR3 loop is CASSLSGQGDEKLFF. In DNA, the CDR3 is TGTGCCAGCAGCTTATCGGGCCAGGGTGATGAAAAACTGTTTTTT.

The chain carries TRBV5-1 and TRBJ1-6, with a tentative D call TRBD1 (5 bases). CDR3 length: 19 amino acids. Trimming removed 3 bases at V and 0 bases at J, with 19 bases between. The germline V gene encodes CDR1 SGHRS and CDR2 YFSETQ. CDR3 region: CASSSDPGGVGSYNSPLHF. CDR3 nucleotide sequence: TGCGCCAGCAGCTCCGATCCTGGAGGGGTCGGCTCCTATAATTCACCCCTCCACTTT. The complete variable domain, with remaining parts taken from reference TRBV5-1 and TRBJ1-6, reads KAGVTQTPRYLIKTRGQQVTLSCSPISGHRSVSWYQQTPGQGLQFLFEYFSETQRNKGNFPGRFSGRQFSNSRSEMNVSTLELGDSALYLCASSSDPGGVGSYNSPLHFGNGTRLTVT.

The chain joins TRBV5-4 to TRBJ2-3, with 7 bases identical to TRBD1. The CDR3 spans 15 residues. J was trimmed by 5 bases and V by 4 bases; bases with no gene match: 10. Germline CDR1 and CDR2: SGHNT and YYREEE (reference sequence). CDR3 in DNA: TGTGCCAGCAGCAAGGGAACAGGGGCGAAAGATACGCAGTATTTT. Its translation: CASSKGTGAKDTQYF. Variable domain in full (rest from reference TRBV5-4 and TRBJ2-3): ETGVTQSPTHLIKTRGQQVTLRCSSQSGHNTVSWYQQALGQGPQFIFQYYREEENGRGNFPPRFSGLQFPNYSSELNVNALELDDSALYLCASSKGTGAKDTQYFGPGTRLTVL.

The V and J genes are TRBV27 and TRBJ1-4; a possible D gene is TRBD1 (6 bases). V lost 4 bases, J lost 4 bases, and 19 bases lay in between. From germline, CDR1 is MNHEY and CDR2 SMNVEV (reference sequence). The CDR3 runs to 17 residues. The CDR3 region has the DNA TGTGCCAGCAGTTACAGGGTGATCAGGATGATTAATGAAAAACTGTTTTTT. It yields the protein CASSYRVIRMINEKLFF.

The CDR3 loop reads CASSESTVTDTQYF. Here the CDR3 DNA reads TGCGCCAGCAGTGAGTCGACTGTCACAGATACGCAGTATTTT. This sequence joins TRBV10-1 and TRBJ2-3, with unresolved D. The CDR3 totals 14 residues. V shed 0 bases and J shed 2 bases, with 6 bases lying between them. Per germline, CDR1 WNHNN and CDR2 SYGVQD (reference sequence).

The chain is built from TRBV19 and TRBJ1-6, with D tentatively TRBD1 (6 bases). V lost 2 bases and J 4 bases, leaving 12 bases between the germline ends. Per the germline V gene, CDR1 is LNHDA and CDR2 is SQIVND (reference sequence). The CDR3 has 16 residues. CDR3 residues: CASSIPHGQYNSPLHF. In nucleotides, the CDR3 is TGTGCCAGTAGTATACCCCACGGACAGTATAATTCACCCCTCCACTTT. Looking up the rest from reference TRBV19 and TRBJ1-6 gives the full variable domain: DGGITQSPKYLFRKEGQNVTLSCEQNLNHDAMYWYRQDPGQGLRLIYYSQIVNDFQKGDIAEGYSVSREKKESFPLTVTSAQKNPTAFYLCASSIPHGQYNSPLHFGNGTRLTVT.

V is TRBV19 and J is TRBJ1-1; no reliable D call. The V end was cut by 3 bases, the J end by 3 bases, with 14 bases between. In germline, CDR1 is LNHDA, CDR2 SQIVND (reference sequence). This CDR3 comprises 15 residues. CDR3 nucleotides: TGTGCCAGTAGTATTGAAGCGCGCGGGGACACTGAAGCTTTCTTT. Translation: CASSIEARGDTEAFF.

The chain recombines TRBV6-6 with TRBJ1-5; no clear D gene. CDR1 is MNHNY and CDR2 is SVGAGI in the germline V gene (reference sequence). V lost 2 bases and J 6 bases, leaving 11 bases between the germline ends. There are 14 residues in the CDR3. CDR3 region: CASSYTGEGQPQHF. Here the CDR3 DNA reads TGTGCCAGCAGTTACACCGGGGAAGGTCAGCCCCAGCATTTT.